One and the same sample provided the 24 T cell receptor beta chains below, sequenced in a study of blood T cell repertoires in COVID-19. Libraries were prepared by immunoSEQ multiplex PCR; TCRdb keeps only in-frame clonotypes and omits some of them. Counted here are about 200,000 clones, approximately 83% occurring once; the ten biggest clones make up roughly 27%. Sequencing input: peripheral blood. Receptors originate from a man aged 35 to 55 with acute or convalescent COVID-19.

The chain has TRBV6-5 and TRBJ1-5, with D maybe TRBD1 (5 bases). This CDR3 is 15 amino acids long. The germline CDR1 and CDR2 sequences are MNHEY and SVGAGI. The germline V and J ends were trimmed by 1 base and 1 base, with 8 bases remaining between them. The CDR3 DNA is TGTGCCAGCAGTTACTTCAGGGCGAGCAATCAGCCCCAGCATTTT. Protein: CASSYFRASNQPQHF.

The chain couples TRBV29-1 to TRBJ2-7; 8 bases map to TRBD2. With V trimmed by 8 bases and J by 5 bases, 8 bases remained unmatched. Germline V gene sequence: CDR1 SQVTM, CDR2 ANQGSEA. The CDR3 has 12 amino acids. Written as DNA, the CDR3 is TGCAGCACTTGGACTAGCTTAGACGAGCAGTACTTC. Translation gives CSTWTSLDEQYF.

The rearrangement links TRBV29-1 to TRBJ2-7, with D maybe TRBD2 (5 bases). V lost 0 bases and J 2 bases, leaving 14 bases between the germline ends. Per germline, CDR1 SQVTM and CDR2 ANQGSEA. The CDR3 runs to 15 residues. In DNA form, the CDR3 reads TGCAGCGTTGAAGATCATGAGGGAGCGGCCTACGAGCAGTACTTC. Translation gives CSVEDHEGAAYEQYF.

Only one count was recorded for this clone. This sequence joins TRBV5-5 and TRBJ2-2; 7 bases map to TRBD1. J was trimmed by 2 bases and V by 4 bases; bases with no gene match: 8. CDR3 length: 16 amino acids. Per the germline V gene, CDR1 is SGHKS and CDR2 is YYEKEE (reference sequence). CDR3 nucleotides: TGTGCCAGCAGCGTACGACAGGGCCGAAACACCGGGGAGCTGTTTTTT. Encoded protein: CASSVRQGRNTGELFF.

The chain combines TRBV7-9 with TRBJ2-7; 10 bases agree with TRBD2. V dropped 7 bases and J dropped 1; count of bases not matched to a gene: 7. The CDR3 covers 15 residues. Per the germline V gene, CDR1 is SEHNR and CDR2 is FQNEAQ (reference sequence). CDR3 protein: CASTLAGGRSYEQYF. DNA of the CDR3: TGTGCCAGCACATTAGCGGGAGGAAGGTCCTACGAGCAGTACTTC.

CDR3 sequence reads: CASSPSAGNTIYF. The CDR3 DNA reads as TGTGCCAGCAGCCCTAGCGCTGGAAACACCATATATTTT. This chain uses TRBV7-3 with TRBJ1-3, with unresolved D. This CDR3 spans 13 amino acids. CDR1 is SGHTA, CDR2 FQGTGA, per germline. Trimming cost V 5 bases and J 2 bases, with 7 bases left between them.

This clone was observed at least ten times. The same CDR3 is also encoded by other DNA sequences in this sample. V is TRBV20-1 and J is TRBJ1-2; TRBD1 might be the D (6 bases). The length of the CDR3 is 13 residues. CDR1 is DFQATT, CDR2 SNEGSKA, per germline (reference sequence). The V and J ends lost 3 bases and 7 bases respectively, with 15 bases between them. The CDR3: CSASPRGVRGYTF. The CDR3, as DNA: TGCAGTGCTAGTCCCAGGGGAGTACGTGGCTACACCTTC.

At least ten counts were recorded for this clone. This rearrangement joins TRBV19 to TRBJ1-3; D is undetermined. Trimming pared 8 bases from V and 4 bases from J, leaving 15 bases between. The CDR3 sequence is 14 residues long. Germline CDR1 reads LNHDA; CDR2 reads SQIVND (reference sequence). The CDR3 nucleotides read TGTGCCAGTCGAAACGAGGGCGGAGGAAACACCATATATTTT. Translation gives CASRNEGGGNTIYF.

The chain couples TRBV3-1 (or the pseudogene TRBV3-2) to TRBJ1-5; 8 bases align to TRBD1. This CDR3 contains 15 residues. With V trimmed by 5 bases and J by 3 bases, 6 bases remained unmatched. The germline V gene has CDR1 LGHDT and CDR2 YNNKEL (reference sequence). DNA for the CDR3: TGTGCCAGCAGCTCAACAGGGGGGTACAATCAGCCCCAGCATTTT. This sequence encodes CASSSTGGYNQPQHF.

The chain is built from TRBV7-2 and TRBJ2-1; a possible D gene is TRBD2 (6 bases). This CDR3 has 16 amino acids. The germline V and J ends were trimmed by 2 bases and 1 base, with 12 bases remaining between them. From germline, CDR1 is SGHTA and CDR2 FQGNSA. In nucleotides, the CDR3 is TGTGCCAGCAGCTTATGGGGGGAGCGGTCCTACAATGAGCAGTTCTTC. The encoded protein is CASSLWGERSYNEQFF. Full variable domain (rest looked up from reference TRBV7-2 and TRBJ2-1): GAGVSQSPSNKVTEKGKDVELRCDPISGHTALYWYRQSLGQGLEFLIYFQGNSAPDKSGLPSDRFSAERTGGSVSTLTIQRTQQEDSAVYLCASSLWGERSYNEQFFGPGTRLTVL.

In nucleotides, the CDR3 is TGTGCCAGTATCCCCGAGGCTCGGACTGAAGCTTTCTTT. As protein: CASIPEARTEAFF. The chain links TRBV19 to TRBJ1-1, with D uncertain. In germline, CDR1 is LNHDA, CDR2 SQIVND (reference sequence). The CDR3 runs to 13 residues. Trimming cost V 7 bases and J 5 bases, with 14 bases left between them.

The chain carries TRBV5-1 and TRBJ2-5; D remains ambiguous. This CDR3 has 13 amino acids. V was shortened by 2 bases and J by 5 bases, with 10 bases between the two germline ends. Looked up from germline, CDR1 is SGHRS and CDR2 is YFSETQ. The CDR3 reads CASSLYRSETQYF. The CDR3 coding sequence is TGCGCCAGCAGCTTATATCGGTCTGAGACCCAGTACTTC.

The gene calls are TRBV7-3 and TRBJ2-3, with 8 bases identical to TRBD1. Germline V CDR1 and CDR2: SGHTA, FQGTGA. The CDR3 covers 14 residues. The J segment lost 4 bases and the V segment lost 6 bases, leaving 6 bases of the junction unmatched. This chain's CDR3 is CASSPRQGSDTQYF. The CDR3 DNA reads TGTGCCAGCAGTCCAAGACAGGGGTCAGATACGCAGTATTTT.

This clone showed up just a few times. V gene TRBV27 combines with J gene TRBJ1-5, with D possibly being TRBD1 (5 bases). This CDR3 spans 14 amino acids. The V and J ends lost 8 bases and 3 bases respectively, with 14 bases between them. In germline, CDR1 is MNHEY, CDR2 SMNVEV (reference sequence). In DNA, the CDR3 is TGTGCCAGCGCGAATACAGGAGACAATCAGCCCCAGCATTTT. Amino acids: CASANTGDNQPQHF.

The J gene is TRBJ1-2, the V gene TRBV27; 7 positions match TRBD1. Per germline, CDR1 MNHEY and CDR2 SMNVEV (reference sequence). There are 14 residues in the CDR3. Trimming removed 6 bases from V and 3 bases from J; junction bases left unmatched: 7. The CDR3, as DNA: TGTGCCAGCAGCCAAGGGGGCAGGGACTATGGCTACACCTTC. It translates to CASSQGGRDYGYTF.

The chain is built from TRBV27 and TRBJ2-7; TRBD1 matches at 7 bases. The J segment lost 0 bases and the V segment lost 3 bases, leaving 5 bases of the junction unmatched. Looked up from germline, CDR1 is MNHEY and CDR2 is SMNVEV (reference sequence). The CDR3 is 15 residues long. CDR3 DNA: TGTGCCAGCAGTTTGTTCTGGGACAGCTCCTACGAGCAGTACTTC. It is translated as CASSLFWDSSYEQYF.

The chain joins TRBV28 to TRBJ1-2; 8 bases match TRBD1. CDR1 is MDHEN, CDR2 SYDVKM, per germline. V shed 2 bases and J 4 bases; nucleotides not matched to a gene: 6. This CDR3 spans 15 amino acids. The CDR3 here is CASSLSGQGVYGYTF. In nucleotides, the CDR3 is TGTGCCAGCAGTTTAAGCGGACAGGGAGTCTATGGCTACACCTTC.

The chain is built from TRBV30 and TRBJ2-2; tentative D call: TRBD2 (6 bases). The CDR3 totals 15 residues. Trimming shortened V by 0 bases and J by 4 bases, and 12 bases separated the two germline ends. CDR1 and CDR2 (germline): GTSNPN, SVGIG (reference sequence). Written as DNA, the CDR3 is TGTGCCTGGAGTGTACTGAGGGAGGTCACCGGGGAGCTGTTTTTT. It translates to CAWSVLREVTGELFF.

The V call is TRBV5-1, the J call TRBJ2-7, with D possibly being TRBD2 (7 bases). Deletions cut 4 bases from V and 4 bases from J, with 21 bases between. Germline V gene sequence: CDR1 SGHRS, CDR2 YFSETQ. This CDR3 contains 16 residues. The CDR3 spells CASSAGGREIGYEQYF. In nucleotides, the CDR3 is TGCGCCAGCAGCGCCGGGGGGCGGGAGATCGGTTACGAGCAGTACTTC.

J is TRBJ2-5 and V is TRBV19, with 7 nucleotides matching TRBD2. The CDR3 consists of 16 residues. V lost 7 bases, J lost 4 bases, and 15 bases stayed unmatched. Looked up from germline, CDR1 is LNHDA and CDR2 is SQIVND (reference sequence). CDR3 sequence reads: CASTPRGVSEIETQYF. The DNA for the CDR3 is TGTGCCAGTACCCCCCGGGGGGTTTCGGAAATAGAGACCCAGTACTTC. The whole variable domain, remainder taken from reference TRBV19 and TRBJ2-5, is DGGITQSPKYLFRKEGQNVTLSCEQNLNHDAMYWYRQDPGQGLRLIYYSQIVNDFQKGDIAEGYSVSREKKESFPLTVTSAQKNPTAFYLCASTPRGVSEIETQYFGPGTRLLVL.

CDR3 sequence: CASSLGQGASTGNTIYF. The CDR3 DNA sequence: TGTGCCAGCAGCTTAGGGCAGGGGGCTTCAACTGGAAACACCATATATTTT. The chain couples TRBV7-2 to TRBJ1-3, with 8 bases that match TRBD1. The CDR3 sequence is 17 residues long. The V gene's germline CDR1 is SGHTA and CDR2 FQGNSA. Germline trimming cut 1 base from V and 2 bases from J; bases unmatched to any gene: 7.

The genes are TRBV7-2 and TRBJ2-7; D remains unclear. V lost 4 bases and J lost 1, with 8 bases in between. CDR3 length equals 13 residues. CDR1 is SGHTA and CDR2 is FQGNSA in the germline V gene. The DNA of the CDR3 is TGTGCCAGCAGCTCCGACTGGTCCTACGAGCAGTACTTC. Translating gives CASSSDWSYEQYF.

This clone was seen a handful of times. Other DNA sequences in the sample encode the same CDR3. The V gene is TRBV3-1 (or the pseudogene TRBV3-2), the J gene TRBJ2-7; the D gene is possibly TRBD1 (6 bases). The V gene's germline CDR1 is LGHDT and CDR2 YNNKEL (reference sequence). Trimming pared 1 base from V and 2 bases from J, leaving 6 bases between. This CDR3 has 13 residues. This CDR3 is CASSQGDTYEQYF. CDR3 coding DNA: TGTGCCAGCAGCCAAGGGGACACCTACGAGCAGTACTTC.

The chain has TRBV10-3 and TRBJ1-3; a weak D match, TRBD1 (5 bases). The CDR3 has 16 residues. From germline, CDR1 is ENHRY and CDR2 SYGVKD. With 4 bases removed from V and 0 bases from J, the gap between germline ends came to 13 bases. CDR3 bases: TGTGCCATCAGTGGAATGGGGGGAATCTCTGGAAACACCATATATTTT. Translation: CAISGMGGISGNTIYF.